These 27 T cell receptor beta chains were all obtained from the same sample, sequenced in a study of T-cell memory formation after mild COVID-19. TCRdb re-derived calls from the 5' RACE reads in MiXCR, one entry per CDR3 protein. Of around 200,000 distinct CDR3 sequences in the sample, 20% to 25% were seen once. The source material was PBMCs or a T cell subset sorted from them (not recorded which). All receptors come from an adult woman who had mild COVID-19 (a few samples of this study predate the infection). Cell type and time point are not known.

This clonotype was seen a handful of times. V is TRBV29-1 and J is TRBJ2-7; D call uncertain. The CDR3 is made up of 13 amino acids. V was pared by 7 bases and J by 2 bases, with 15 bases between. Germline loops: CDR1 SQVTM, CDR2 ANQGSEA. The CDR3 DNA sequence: TGCAGCGCCTCCCCGGGCGGCCCCTACGAGCAGTACTTC. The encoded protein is CSASPGGPYEQYF.

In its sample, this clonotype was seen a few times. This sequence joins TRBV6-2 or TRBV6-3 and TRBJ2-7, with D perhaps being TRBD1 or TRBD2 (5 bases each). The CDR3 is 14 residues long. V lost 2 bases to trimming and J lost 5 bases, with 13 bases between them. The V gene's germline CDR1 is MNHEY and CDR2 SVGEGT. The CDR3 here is CASSYVGRENEQYF. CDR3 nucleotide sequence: TGTGCCAGCAGTTACGTCGGCAGGGAGAACGAGCAGTACTTC.

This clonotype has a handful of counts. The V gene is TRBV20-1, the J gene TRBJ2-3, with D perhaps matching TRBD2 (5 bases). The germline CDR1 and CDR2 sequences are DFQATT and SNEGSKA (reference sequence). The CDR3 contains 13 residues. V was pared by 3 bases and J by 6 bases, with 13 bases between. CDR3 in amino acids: CSASGKNRDTQYF. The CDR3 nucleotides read TGCAGTGCTAGCGGGAAAAATCGGGATACGCAGTATTTT.

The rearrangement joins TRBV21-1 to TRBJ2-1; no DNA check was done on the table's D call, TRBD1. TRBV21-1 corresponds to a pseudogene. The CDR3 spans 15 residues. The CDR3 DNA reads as TGTGCCAGCAGCGGACAGGGGGCTTCGGACCATGAGCAGTTCTTC. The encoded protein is CASSGQGASDHEQFF.

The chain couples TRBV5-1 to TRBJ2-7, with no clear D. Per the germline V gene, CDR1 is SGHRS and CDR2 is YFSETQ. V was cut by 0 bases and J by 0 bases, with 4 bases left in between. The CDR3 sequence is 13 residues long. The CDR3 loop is CASSLDDSYEQYF. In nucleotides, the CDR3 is TGCGCCAGCAGCTTGGACGACTCCTACGAGCAGTACTTC.

DNA for the CDR3: TGTGCCAGCAGCTCTAGCGTAGGGACAGATACGCAGTATTTT. Translation: CASSSSVGTDTQYF. The V and J genes are TRBV7-3 and TRBJ2-3; possible D gene TRBD2, 6 bases. Germline V gives CDR1 SGHTA, CDR2 FQGTGA. V was pared by 4 bases and J by 3 bases, with 11 bases between. The CDR3 sequence is 14 residues long.

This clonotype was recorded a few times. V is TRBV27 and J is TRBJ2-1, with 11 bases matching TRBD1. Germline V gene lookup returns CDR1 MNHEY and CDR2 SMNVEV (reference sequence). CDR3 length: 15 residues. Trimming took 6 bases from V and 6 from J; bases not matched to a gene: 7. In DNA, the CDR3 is TGTGCCAGCAGCCCGGGGACAGGGGGGCGCAATGAGCAGTTCTTC. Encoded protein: CASSPGTGGRNEQFF.

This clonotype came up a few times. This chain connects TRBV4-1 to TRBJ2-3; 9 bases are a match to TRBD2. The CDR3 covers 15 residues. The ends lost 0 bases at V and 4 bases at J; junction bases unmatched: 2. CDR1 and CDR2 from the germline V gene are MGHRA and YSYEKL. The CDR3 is CASSQDRGGADTQYF. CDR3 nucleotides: TGCGCCAGCAGCCAAGATCGCGGGGGGGCAGATACGCAGTATTTT.

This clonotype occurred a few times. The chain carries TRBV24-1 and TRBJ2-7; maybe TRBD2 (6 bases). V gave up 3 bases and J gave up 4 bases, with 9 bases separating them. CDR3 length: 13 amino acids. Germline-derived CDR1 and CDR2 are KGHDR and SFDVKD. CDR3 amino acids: CATSDHRGYEQYF. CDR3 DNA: TGTGCCACCAGTGATCACCGGGGGTACGAGCAGTACTTC.

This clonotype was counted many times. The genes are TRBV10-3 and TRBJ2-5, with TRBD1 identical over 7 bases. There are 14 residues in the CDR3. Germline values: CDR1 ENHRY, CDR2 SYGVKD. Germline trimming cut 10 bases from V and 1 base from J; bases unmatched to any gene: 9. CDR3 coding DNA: TGTGCCACCGCAGGGACAGCTTCCCAAGAGACCCAGTACTTC. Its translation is CATAGTASQETQYF.

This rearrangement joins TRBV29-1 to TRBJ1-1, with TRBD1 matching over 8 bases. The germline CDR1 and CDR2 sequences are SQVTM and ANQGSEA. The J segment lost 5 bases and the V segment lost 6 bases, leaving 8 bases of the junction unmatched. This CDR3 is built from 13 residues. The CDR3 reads CSVTDRGRTEAFF. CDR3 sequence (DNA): TGCAGCGTGACCGACAGGGGACGGACTGAAGCTTTCTTT.

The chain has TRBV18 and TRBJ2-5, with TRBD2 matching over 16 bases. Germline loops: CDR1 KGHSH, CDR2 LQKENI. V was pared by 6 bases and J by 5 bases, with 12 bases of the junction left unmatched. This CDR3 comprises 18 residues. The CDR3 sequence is CASSPPGLAGGPSETQYF. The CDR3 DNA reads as TGTGCCAGCTCTCCTCCGGGACTAGCGGGAGGGCCCTCGGAGACCCAGTACTTC.

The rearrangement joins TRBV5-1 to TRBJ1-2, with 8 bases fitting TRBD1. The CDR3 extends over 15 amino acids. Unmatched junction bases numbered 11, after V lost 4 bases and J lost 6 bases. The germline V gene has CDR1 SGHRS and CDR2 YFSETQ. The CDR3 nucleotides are TGCGCCAGCAGCCTAGACAGGGGAGGAGCGGATGGCTACACCTTC. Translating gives CASSLDRGGADGYTF.

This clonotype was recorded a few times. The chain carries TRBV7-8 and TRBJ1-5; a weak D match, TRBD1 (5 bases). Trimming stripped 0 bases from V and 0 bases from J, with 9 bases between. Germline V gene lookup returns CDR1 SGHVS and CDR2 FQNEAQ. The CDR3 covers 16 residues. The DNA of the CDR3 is TGTGCCAGCAGCTTAGCGGGGGGAAATAGCAATCAGCCCCAGCATTTT. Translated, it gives CASSLAGGNSNQPQHF.

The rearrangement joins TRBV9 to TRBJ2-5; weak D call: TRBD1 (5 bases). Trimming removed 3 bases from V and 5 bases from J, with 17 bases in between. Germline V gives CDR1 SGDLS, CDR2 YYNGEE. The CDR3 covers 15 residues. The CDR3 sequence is CASSATGPMGETQYF. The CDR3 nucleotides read TGTGCCAGCAGCGCTACAGGTCCTATGGGGGAGACCCAGTACTTC.

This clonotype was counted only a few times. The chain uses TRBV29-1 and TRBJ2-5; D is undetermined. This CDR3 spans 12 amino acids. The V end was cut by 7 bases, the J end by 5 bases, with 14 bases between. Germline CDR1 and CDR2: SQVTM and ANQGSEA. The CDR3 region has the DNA TGCAGCGCTGAGGCTGGAGAGGAGACCCAGTACTTC. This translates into CSAEAGEETQYF.

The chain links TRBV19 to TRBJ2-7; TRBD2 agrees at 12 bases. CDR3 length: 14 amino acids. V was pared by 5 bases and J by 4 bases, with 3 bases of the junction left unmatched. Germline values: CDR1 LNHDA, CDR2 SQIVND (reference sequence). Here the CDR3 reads CASSYTSGRYEQYF. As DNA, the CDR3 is TGTGCCAGTAGTTATACTAGCGGGAGGTACGAGCAGTACTTC.

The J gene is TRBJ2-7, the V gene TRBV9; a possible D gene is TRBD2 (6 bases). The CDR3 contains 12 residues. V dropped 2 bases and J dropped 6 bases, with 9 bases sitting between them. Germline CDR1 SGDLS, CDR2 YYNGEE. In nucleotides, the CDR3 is TGTGCCAGCAGCGTGGGCGGGGCCGAGCAGTACTTC. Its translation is CASSVGGAEQYF.

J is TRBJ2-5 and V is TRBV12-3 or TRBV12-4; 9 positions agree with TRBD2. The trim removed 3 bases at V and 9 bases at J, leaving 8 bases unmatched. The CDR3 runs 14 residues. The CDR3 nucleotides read TGTGCCAGCAGTTTGCGGCGGGAGGGCGACGCCCAGTACTTC. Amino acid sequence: CASSLRREGDAQYF.

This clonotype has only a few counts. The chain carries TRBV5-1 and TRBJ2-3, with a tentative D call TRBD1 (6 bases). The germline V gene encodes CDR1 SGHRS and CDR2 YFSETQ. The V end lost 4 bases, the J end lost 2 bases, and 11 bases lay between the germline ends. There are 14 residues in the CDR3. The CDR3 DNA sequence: TGCGCCAGCAGCCCTAGACAGGACACAGATACGCAGTATTTT. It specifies CASSPRQDTDTQYF.

Here the CDR3 DNA reads TGTGCCAGCAGCTTCATGAACACTGAAGCTTTCTTT. Its protein is CASSFMNTEAFF. V and J are TRBV6-2 or TRBV6-3 and TRBJ1-1; D gene ambiguous. Germline CDR1 and CDR2: MNHEY and SVGEGT. CDR3 length: 12 residues. V lost 6 bases and J lost 0, with 5 bases in between.

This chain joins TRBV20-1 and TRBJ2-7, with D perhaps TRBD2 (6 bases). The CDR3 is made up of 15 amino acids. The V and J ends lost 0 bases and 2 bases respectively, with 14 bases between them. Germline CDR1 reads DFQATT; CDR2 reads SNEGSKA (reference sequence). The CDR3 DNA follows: TGCAGTGCTAGAGATTTGCGGGGACGAACCTACGAGCAGTACTTC. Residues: CSARDLRGRTYEQYF.

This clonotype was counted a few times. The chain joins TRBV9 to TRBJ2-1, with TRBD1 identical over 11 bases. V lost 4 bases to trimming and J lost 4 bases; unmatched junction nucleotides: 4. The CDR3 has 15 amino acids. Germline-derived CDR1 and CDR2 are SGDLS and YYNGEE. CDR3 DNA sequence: TGTGCCAGCAGCTCCGGGACAGGGGGATACAATGAGCAGTTCTTC. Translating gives CASSSGTGGYNEQFF.

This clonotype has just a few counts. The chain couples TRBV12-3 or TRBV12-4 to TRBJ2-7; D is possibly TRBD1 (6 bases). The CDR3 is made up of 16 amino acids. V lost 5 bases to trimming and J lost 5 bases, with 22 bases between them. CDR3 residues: CASSTPRAGVKNEQYF. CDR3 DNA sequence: TGTGCCAGCAGTACTCCTAGGGCAGGGGTAAAGAACGAGCAGTACTTC.

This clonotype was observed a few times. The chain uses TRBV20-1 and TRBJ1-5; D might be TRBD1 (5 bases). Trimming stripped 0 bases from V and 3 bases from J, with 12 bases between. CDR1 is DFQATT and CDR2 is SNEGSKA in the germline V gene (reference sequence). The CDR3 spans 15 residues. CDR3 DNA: TGCAGTGCTAGAGAGCACAGGAGTAACAATCAGCCCCAGCATTTT. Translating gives CSAREHRSNNQPQHF.

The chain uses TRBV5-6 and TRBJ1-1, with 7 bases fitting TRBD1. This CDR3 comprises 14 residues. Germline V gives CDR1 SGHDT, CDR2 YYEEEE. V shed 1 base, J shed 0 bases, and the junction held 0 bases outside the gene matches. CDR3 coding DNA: TGTGCCAGCAGCTTGACAGGGGTGAACACTGAAGCTTTCTTT. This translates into CASSLTGVNTEAFF. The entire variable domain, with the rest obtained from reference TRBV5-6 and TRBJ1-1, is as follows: DAGVTQSPTHLIKTRGQQVTLRCSPKSGHDTVSWYQQALGQGPQFIFQYYEEEERQRGNFPDRFSGHQFPNYSSELNVNALLLGDSALYLCASSLTGVNTEAFFGQGTRLTVV.

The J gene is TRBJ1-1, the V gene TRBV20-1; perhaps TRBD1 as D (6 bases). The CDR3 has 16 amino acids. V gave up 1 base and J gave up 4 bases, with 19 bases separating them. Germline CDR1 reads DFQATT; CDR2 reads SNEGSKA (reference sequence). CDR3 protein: CSARGGPGPYFTEAFF. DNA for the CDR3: TGCAGTGCTAGAGGGGGGCCAGGACCCTACTTCACTGAAGCTTTCTTT.